This TCR beta chain was recorded in a study of regulatory T cells in long-lasting Graves disease. Construction of the TCR beta libraries employed iRepertoire HTBI primers in conjunction with Arm-PCR of CDR3 regions. TCRdb itself ran the multiplex PCR reads through MiXCR, one entry per CDR3 protein. Of over 450,000 distinct CDR3 sequences listed, 12% are singletons. Time point in this sample: newly diagnosed GD, antithyroid drugs for less than 3 months. RNA extracted from PBMCs served as the sequencing template. Graves' disease diagnosis relied on American Thyroid Association guidelines. The authors drew patients from an endocrinology department in Xi'an, China. CDR3 length: 14 residues. V lost 6 bases to trimming and J lost 1 base, with 10 bases between them. Germline lookup yields CDR1 SNHLY and CDR2 FYNNEI. Study-wide results and caveats: Persistent Graves' patients had lower TCR diversity than newly diagnosed ones.

This clonotype has at least ten counts. Antigen unknown. These data also featured in a second study, about T cells in Graves' hyperthyroidism and ophthalmopathy. That paper notes: Most expanded thyroid clonotypes above 0.001 recurred in blood.

The chain employs TRBV2 and TRBJ2-1; no clear D. This specimen consisted of peripheral blood mononuclear cells (PBMCs), obtained at new diagnosis, from a patient treated with antithyroid drugs. This TCR was recovered from a woman under 40 with Graves disease. In DNA, the CDR3 is TGTGCCAGCAGAAGCCCGGAGTCCTACAATGAGCAGTTCTTC. Translated, it gives CASRSPESYNEQFF.